This T cell receptor beta chain was profiled in a study of B cell selection in AIRE deficiency. Overall study findings and caveats: Only about 10% of more than 3,000 shared Treg sequences were patient-specific; less than 40% healthy-specific.

Sorting defined conventional CD4 T cells as CD4+CD127+. The CDR3 is made up of 14 amino acids. Unmatched junction bases numbered 4, after V lost 4 bases and J lost 2 bases. Germline lookup yields CDR1 LNHDA and CDR2 SQIVND (reference sequence). In the original analysis: Patients' conventional T cells yielded around 9.9x10^4 distinct TCRbeta sequences; donors' approximately 1.3x10^5. Assay used: immunoSEQ multiplex PCR; TCRdb lists only in-frame clones, some missing. That table is the source of V, J and clone size, and D and trimming were worked out from the DNA. Of more than 25,000 clones listed, roughly 96% are singletons. Concerning this clone: Its antigen is still unknown.

This TCR was sampled from a human donor in good health. J is TRBJ2-7 and V is TRBV19; TRBD2 agrees at 8 bases. Sequencing was carried out using CD4+CD127+ conventional T cells sorted from PBMCs. The CDR3 sequence is CASSKAGGAYEQYF. The CDR3 bases are TGTGCCAGTAGTAAGGCGGGAGGCGCCTACGAGCAGTACTTC.